This T cell receptor beta chain was sequenced for a study of cytomegalovirus exposure and HLA in healthy donors. Profiling relied on immunoSEQ multiplex PCR, and the TCRdb table lists in-frame clones only, not all of them. The sample records about 260,000 clones, about 90% being singletons. The J segment lost 5 bases and the V segment lost 5 bases, leaving 11 bases of the junction unmatched. The CDR3 covers 16 residues. CDR1 and CDR2 (germline): SEHNR, FQNEAQ (reference sequence). This TCR was sampled from a woman in her twenties or thirties in good health and CMV-seronegative. Material: PBMCs. The chain links TRBV7-9 to TRBJ2-3; 9 nucleotides agree with TRBD1. The CDR3 loop reads CASSHNNRGRVDTQYF. The DNA for the CDR3 is TGTGCCAGCAGCCATAACAACAGGGGGCGTGTAGATACGCAGTATTTT.